Shown below are 27 T cell receptor beta chains from a single sample sequenced in a study of control samples from healthy donors and cancer patients (TCRdb year 2020). The library was prepared using the immunoSEQ multiplex PCR assay. In TCRdb, the immuneACCESS table is reduced to in-frame sequences with V and J assigned. These tables do not hold every clone; where another copy was compared, an unresolved V gene accounts for under half, and the others remain unexplained. Recorded for this sample are some 410,000 clones; 90% of them occurred a single time. The ten top clones hold about 6.3% of the sample. The sequenced material came from PBMCs. These receptors were collected from a man aged 40-55 years with head and neck cancer.

The chain uses TRBV11-2 and TRBJ2-2, with 7 nucleotides matching TRBD2. The germline V gene has CDR1 SGHAT and CDR2 FQNNGV. Trimming at V came to 2 bases and at J to 3 bases, leaving 6 bases not matched to a gene. CDR3 length: 16 amino acids. The CDR3 DNA follows: TGTGCCAGCAGCTTACCAAGCGGGGAATACACCGGGGAGCTGTTTTTT. This gives the protein CASSLPSGEYTGELFF.

V gene TRBV5-5 combines with J gene TRBJ2-3; D is undetermined. Trimming stripped 0 bases from V and 10 bases from J, with 15 bases between. Looked up from germline, CDR1 is SGHKS and CDR2 is YYEKEE (reference sequence). The CDR3 extends over 14 amino acids. CDR3 bases: TGTGCCAGCAGCTTGGTGGCTGCCCCATCGGCGCAGTATTTT. Translation gives CASSLVAAPSAQYF.

This sequence joins TRBV28 and TRBJ1-5; D not resolved. The V and J ends lost 1 base and 5 bases respectively, with 6 bases between them. Germline values: CDR1 MDHEN, CDR2 SYDVKM. The CDR3 is 13 residues long. The CDR3: CASSLSTDQPQHF. The CDR3 DNA reads as TGTGCCAGCAGTTTATCAACTGATCAGCCCCAGCATTTT.

The chain couples TRBV14 to TRBJ2-3; TRBD1 agrees at 7 bases. The CDR3 contains 16 residues. The germline CDR1 and CDR2 sequences are SGHDN and FVKESK. V lost 1 base, J lost 2 bases, and 6 bases stayed unmatched. CDR3 in DNA: TGTGCCAGCAGCCAAGGGGGCAGGGGGAACACAGATACGCAGTATTTT. It translates to CASSQGGRGNTDTQYF.

The chain has TRBV3-1 (or the pseudogene TRBV3-2) and TRBJ1-5; no definite D call. The CDR3 covers 14 residues. V lost 5 bases and J 0 bases, leaving 8 bases between the germline ends. The germline V gene has CDR1 LGHDT and CDR2 YNNKEL (reference sequence). In DNA, the CDR3 is TGTGCCAGCAGCTATCGGTATAGCAATCAGCCCCAGCATTTT. Protein sequence: CASSYRYSNQPQHF.

This chain uses TRBV27 with TRBJ2-3; D is uncertain. Germline CDR1 and CDR2: MNHEY and SMNVEV (reference sequence). V gave up 2 bases and J gave up 6 bases, with 12 bases separating them. CDR3 length: 14 residues. CDR3 in amino acids: CASSLRKVHDTQYF. CDR3 nucleotide sequence: TGTGCCAGCAGTTTACGTAAGGTACACGATACGCAGTATTTT.

This chain connects TRBV7-6 to TRBJ1-1, with 9 bases that match TRBD1. CDR1 is SGHVS, CDR2 FNYEAQ, per germline. The CDR3 sequence is 13 residues long. The V and J ends lost 5 bases and 9 bases, in that order; junction bases with no gene match: 7. DNA for the CDR3: TGTGCCAGCAGCCTCGACAGGGGGAGGCAAGCTTTCTTT. This gives the protein CASSLDRGRQAFF. Full variable domain (remainder filled in from reference TRBV7-6 and TRBJ1-1): GAGVSQSPRYKVTKRGQDVALRCDPISGHVSLYWYRQALGQGPEFLTYFNYEAQQDKSGLPNDRFSAERPEGSISTLTIQRTEQRDSAMYRCASSLDRGRQAFFGQGTRLTVV.

This chain joins TRBV18 and TRBJ2-7; 7 nucleotides align to TRBD1. The CDR3 loop spans 13 amino acids. J lost 4 bases, V lost 0 bases, and 0 bases had no gene match. Germline CDR1 and CDR2: KGHSH and LQKENI. The CDR3 bases are TGTGCCAGCTCACCACCGGGACAGTACGAGCAGTACTTC. It specifies CASSPPGQYEQYF. The entire variable domain, with the rest obtained from reference TRBV18 and TRBJ2-7, is as follows: NAGVMQNPRHLVRRRGQEARLRCSPMKGHSHVYWYRQLPEEGLKFMVYLQKENIIDESGMPKERFSAEFPKEGPSILRIQQVVRGDSAAYFCASSPPGQYEQYFGPGTRLTVT.

V and J are TRBV11-2 and TRBJ2-1; 15 bases are a match to TRBD2. V trimming: 4 bases; J trimming: 5 bases; junction bases outside the gene matches: 12. CDR3 length: 19 residues. Looked up from germline, CDR1 is SGHAT and CDR2 is FQNNGV. CDR3 sequence: CASSSFPPGLAGGNNEQFF. The CDR3 region has the DNA TGTGCCAGCAGCTCTTTTCCCCCGGGACTAGCGGGGGGAAACAATGAGCAGTTCTTC.

This clone occurred a few times. The J gene is TRBJ2-7, the V gene TRBV30; D uncertain. V was cut by 3 bases and J by 6 bases, with 9 bases left in between. The V gene's germline CDR1 is GTSNPN and CDR2 SVGIG (reference sequence). The CDR3 covers 11 residues. As DNA, the CDR3 is TGTGCCTGGAGGCTTTTGCGCGAGCAGTACTTC. Translating it yields CAWRLLREQYF.

The chain is built from TRBV11-2 and TRBJ2-4; D is undetermined. This CDR3 contains 15 residues. V gave up 1 base and J gave up 7 bases, with 14 bases separating them. Germline lookup yields CDR1 SGHAT and CDR2 FQNNGV. The CDR3 DNA sequence: TGTGCCAGCAGCTTAGGAACCTCTGAGCCGAACATTCAGTACTTC. Translated, it gives CASSLGTSEPNIQYF. Full variable domain (missing parts from reference TRBV11-2 and TRBJ2-4): EAGVAQSPRYKIIEKRQSVAFWCNPISGHATLYWYQQILGQGPKLLIQFQNNGVVDDSQLPKDRFSAERLKGVDSTLKIQPAKLEDSAVYLCASSLGTSEPNIQYFGAGTRLSVL.

V and J are TRBV7-9 and TRBJ1-5, with 7 nucleotides matching TRBD1. Germline-derived CDR1 and CDR2 are SEHNR and FQNEAQ (reference sequence). The trim removed 3 bases at V and 3 bases at J, leaving 2 bases unmatched. This CDR3 spans 14 amino acids. CDR3 protein: CASSFGQDNQPQHF. The CDR3 DNA is TGTGCCAGCAGCTTCGGACAGGACAATCAGCCCCAGCATTTT.

V and J are TRBV2 and TRBJ2-2, with D possibly matching TRBD1 (6 bases). V lost 8 bases to trimming and J lost 2 bases, with 15 bases between them. The CDR3 is 15 residues long. CDR1 is SNHLY and CDR2 is FYNNEI in the germline V gene. The CDR3 region is CASGKGTLNTGELFF. CDR3 coding DNA: TGTGCCAGCGGAAAAGGGACACTAAACACCGGGGAGCTGTTTTTT.

The chain joins TRBV4-3 to TRBJ1-2, with D unresolved. The germline V gene encodes CDR1 LGHNA and CDR2 YSLEER. V was cut by 4 bases and J by 4 bases, with 13 bases left in between. The length of the CDR3 is 14 residues. The CDR3 protein is CASSPTETGYGYTF. DNA for the CDR3: TGCGCCAGCAGCCCAACGGAGACGGGCTATGGCTACACCTTC.

The V and J genes are TRBV7-9 and TRBJ2-7; D is possibly TRBD1 (8 bases). Germline CDR1 is SEHNR and CDR2 is FQNEAQ (reference sequence). V was trimmed by 5 bases and J by 0 bases, leaving 23 bases between them. The CDR3 runs to 18 residues. As DNA, the CDR3 is TGTGCCAGCAGCCTCCTTCAGGGGGCTAGCGGCTACTCCTACGAGCAGTACTTC. Translated, it gives CASSLLQGASGYSYEQYF.

V is TRBV7-2 and J is TRBJ1-6, with D unresolved. V lost 5 bases, J lost 1 base, and 12 bases lay in between. Germline V gene sequence: CDR1 SGHTA, CDR2 FQGNSA. This CDR3 region has 16 residues. CDR3 in amino acids: CASSPSSSSYNSPLHF. The CDR3 DNA sequence: TGTGCCAGCAGCCCTTCAAGCAGTTCCTATAATTCACCCCTCCACTTT. The full variable domain, with the rest looked up from reference TRBV7-2 and TRBJ1-6, is GAGVSQSPSNKVTEKGKDVELRCDPISGHTALYWYRQSLGQGLEFLIYFQGNSAPDKSGLPSDRFSAERTGGSVSTLTIQRTQQEDSAVYLCASSPSSSSYNSPLHFGNGTRLTVT.

This chain joins TRBV7-2 and TRBJ2-5; TRBD1 might be the D (7 bases). Germline loops: CDR1 SGHTA, CDR2 FQGNSA. The CDR3 has 14 amino acids. With 6 bases removed from V and 4 bases from J, the gap between germline ends came to 15 bases. The DNA for the CDR3 is TGTGCCAGCAGTTTCAACAGGGGAGGAGAGACCCAGTACTTC. It is translated as CASSFNRGGETQYF. Looking up the rest from reference TRBV7-2 and TRBJ2-5 gives the full variable domain: GAGVSQSPSNKVTEKGKDVELRCDPISGHTALYWYRQSLGQGLEFLIYFQGNSAPDKSGLPSDRFSAERTGGSVSTLTIQRTQQEDSAVYLCASSFNRGGETQYFGPGTRLLVL.

The V and J genes are TRBV5-1 and TRBJ1-2; D is uncertain. From germline, CDR1 is SGHRS and CDR2 YFSETQ. The CDR3 has 13 amino acids. V dropped 0 bases and J dropped 4 bases, with 7 bases sitting between them. CDR3 coding DNA: TGCGCCAGCAGCTTGGACAACGCCTATGGCTACACCTTC. This translates into CASSLDNAYGYTF.

The V gene is TRBV2, the J gene TRBJ2-7; the D is unclear. V was shortened by 7 bases and J by 2 bases, with 9 bases between the two germline ends. Germline CDR1 is SNHLY and CDR2 is FYNNEI. This CDR3 is built from 12 residues. The CDR3 loop reads CASTPRPYEQYF. CDR3 bases: TGTGCCAGCACCCCCAGGCCCTACGAGCAGTACTTC.

The genes are TRBV4-1 and TRBJ1-2; a possible D gene is TRBD1 (6 bases). The germline CDR1 and CDR2 sequences are MGHRA and YSYEKL. The CDR3 extends over 14 amino acids. V was trimmed by 0 bases and J by 7 bases, leaving 12 bases between them. Here the CDR3 reads CASSQDRGGSGYTF. The CDR3, as DNA: TGCGCCAGCAGCCAAGACCGCGGGGGCTCTGGCTACACCTTC.

This chain joins TRBV5-1 and TRBJ2-1, with no clear D. V shed 0 bases and J shed 10 bases, with 8 bases lying between them. CDR1 and CDR2 (germline): SGHRS, YFSETQ. The CDR3 has 12 residues. The CDR3 reads CASSLADLEQFF. The CDR3 nucleotides read TGCGCCAGCAGCTTGGCCGATCTCGAGCAGTTCTTC.

The chain employs TRBV28 and TRBJ1-5; the match to TRBD1 covers 7 bases. V shed 6 bases, J shed 0 bases, and the junction held 26 bases outside the gene matches. This CDR3 is 22 amino acids long. The germline V gene has CDR1 MDHEN and CDR2 SYDVKM. The CDR3 DNA sequence: TGTGCCAGCAGCCTATCGTTATTAGCGGGACAGTTAGAAATTTATAGCAATCAGCCCCAGCATTTT. It is translated as CASSLSLLAGQLEIYSNQPQHF.

The V gene is TRBV13, the J gene TRBJ2-1, with 15 bases identical to TRBD2. Trimming at V came to 4 bases and at J to 2 bases, leaving 12 bases not matched to a gene. The CDR3 has 20 residues. Germline loops: CDR1 PRHDT, CDR2 FYEKMQ (reference sequence). DNA of the CDR3: TGTGCCAGCAGCTCAAATCCGGGACTAGCGGGAGGTGGCACCTACAATGAGCAGTTCTTC. It codes for CASSSNPGLAGGGTYNEQFF.

The gene calls are TRBV11-2 and TRBJ1-5; TRBD1 agrees at 11 bases. CDR3 length: 16 residues. Germline assignment: CDR1 SGHAT and CDR2 FQNNGV. J lost 6 bases, V lost 5 bases, and 9 bases had no gene match. The chain's CDR3 is CASSLGGQGASQPQHF. The CDR3 coding sequence is TGTGCCAGCAGCCTAGGCGGACAGGGGGCAAGTCAGCCCCAGCATTTT.

The V call is TRBV28, the J call TRBJ2-7; unclear D gene. V was pared by 6 bases and J by 2 bases, with 17 bases between. Per the germline V gene, CDR1 is MDHEN and CDR2 is SYDVKM. The CDR3 covers 15 residues. As DNA, the CDR3 is TGTGCCAGCAGCGGTACTACGCCCCTTCCCTACGAGCAGTACTTC. This codes for CASSGTTPLPYEQYF.

This clone has more than one count but fewer than ten. The rearrangement uses TRBV11-3 and TRBJ1-1; no definite D call. CDR3 length equals 13 residues. Germline CDR1 is SGHNT and CDR2 is YENEEA. Trimming cost V 5 bases and J 6 bases, with 13 bases left between them. The CDR3 region has the DNA TGTGCCAGCAGCCCCCGGACCTCCGCTGAAGCTTTCTTT. Protein sequence: CASSPRTSAEAFF.

This sequence joins TRBV30 and TRBJ2-7; 10 bases are a match to TRBD1. Per germline, CDR1 GTSNPN and CDR2 SVGIG (reference sequence). V gave up 3 bases and J gave up 0 bases; unmatched junction bases: 8. CDR3 length: 16 amino acids. The CDR3 reads CAWRSKRTGGSYEQYF. For the CDR3, the DNA is TGTGCCTGGAGATCGAAACGGACAGGGGGCTCCTACGAGCAGTACTTC.